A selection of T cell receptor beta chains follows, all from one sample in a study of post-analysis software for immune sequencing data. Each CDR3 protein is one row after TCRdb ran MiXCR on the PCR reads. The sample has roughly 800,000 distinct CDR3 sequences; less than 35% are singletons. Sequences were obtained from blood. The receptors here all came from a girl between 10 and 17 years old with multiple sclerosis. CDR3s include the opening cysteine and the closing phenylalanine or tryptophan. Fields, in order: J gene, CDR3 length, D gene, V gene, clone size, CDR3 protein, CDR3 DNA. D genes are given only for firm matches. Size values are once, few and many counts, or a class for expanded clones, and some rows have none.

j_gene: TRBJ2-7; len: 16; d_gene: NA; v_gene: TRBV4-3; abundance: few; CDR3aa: CASSQEYPDAYYEQYF; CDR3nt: TGCGCCAGCAGCCAAGAGTATCCGGACGCCTACTACGAGCAGTACTTC
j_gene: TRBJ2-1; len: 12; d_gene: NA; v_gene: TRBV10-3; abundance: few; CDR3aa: CAIKGGRDEQFF; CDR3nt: TGTGCCATCAAGGGGGGGAGGGATGAGCAGTTCTTC
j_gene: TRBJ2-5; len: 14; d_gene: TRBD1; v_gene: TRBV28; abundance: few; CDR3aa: CASSLGTVEETQYF; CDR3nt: TGTGCCAGCAGTCTAGGGACAGTAGAAGAGACCCAGTACTTC
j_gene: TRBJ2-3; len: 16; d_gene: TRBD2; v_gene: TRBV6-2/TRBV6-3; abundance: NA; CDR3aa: CASSNRDYRVPDTQYF; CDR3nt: TGTGCCAGCAGTAACCGGGACTACCGTGTGCCAGATACGCAGTATTTT
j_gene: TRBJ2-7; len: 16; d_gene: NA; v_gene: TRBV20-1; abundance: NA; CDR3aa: CSARDVIGRSGYEQYF; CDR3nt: TGCAGTGCTAGAGATGTGATTGGGCGGTCGGGATACGAGCAGTACTTC
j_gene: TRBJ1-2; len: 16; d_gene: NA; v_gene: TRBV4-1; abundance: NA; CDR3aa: CASSQGPRIDREGYTF; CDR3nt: TGCGCCAGCAGCCAAGGGCCCCGGATCGACCGAGAGGGCTACACCTTC
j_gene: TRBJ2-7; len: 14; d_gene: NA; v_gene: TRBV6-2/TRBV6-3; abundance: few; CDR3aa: CVSSYGAESYEQYF; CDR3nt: TGTGTCAGCAGTTACGGGGCGGAGTCCTACGAGCAGTACTTC
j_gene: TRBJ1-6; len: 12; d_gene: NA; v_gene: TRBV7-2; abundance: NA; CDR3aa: CASSPPLSPLHF; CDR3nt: TGTGCCAGCAGCCCGCCCCTTTCACCCCTCCACTTT
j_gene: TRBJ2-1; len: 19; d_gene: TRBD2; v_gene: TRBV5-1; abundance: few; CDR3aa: CASSSAINSTSAGRNEQFF; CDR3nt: TGCGCCAGCAGCTCGGCTATAAACTCTACTAGCGCAGGGAGAAATGAGCAGTTCTTC
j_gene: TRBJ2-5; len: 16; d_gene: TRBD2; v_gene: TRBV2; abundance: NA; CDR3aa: CASNLPGLVQRETQYF; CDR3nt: TGTGCCAGCAACTTACCGGGACTAGTTCAACGAGAGACCCAGTACTTC
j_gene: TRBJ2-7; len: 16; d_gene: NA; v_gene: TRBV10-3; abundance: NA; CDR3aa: CAVRKKGGEENYEQYF; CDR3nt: TGTGCCGTCCGGAAGAAAGGGGGGGAAGAGAACTACGAGCAGTACTTC
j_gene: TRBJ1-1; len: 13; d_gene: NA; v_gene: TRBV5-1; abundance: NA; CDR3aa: CASSLEAWTEAFF; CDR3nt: TGCGCCAGCAGCTTGGAGGCCTGGACTGAAGCTTTCTTT
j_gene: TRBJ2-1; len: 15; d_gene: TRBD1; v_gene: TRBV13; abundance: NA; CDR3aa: CASSFIQGAGNEQFF; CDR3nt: TGTGCCAGCAGCTTCATACAGGGGGCGGGTAATGAGCAGTTCTTC
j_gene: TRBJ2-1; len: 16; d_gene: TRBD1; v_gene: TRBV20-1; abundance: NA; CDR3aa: CSARDKTGGLYNEQFF; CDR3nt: TGCAGTGCTAGAGATAAAACAGGGGGCCTCTACAATGAGCAGTTCTTC
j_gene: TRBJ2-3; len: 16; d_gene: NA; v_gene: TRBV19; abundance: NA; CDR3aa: CASSTVVAGATDTQYF; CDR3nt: TGTGCCAGTAGTACCGTCGTGGCGGGGGCCACAGATACGCAGTATTTT
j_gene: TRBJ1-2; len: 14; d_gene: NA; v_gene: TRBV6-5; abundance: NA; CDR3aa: CASSTVGGGYGYTF; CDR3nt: TGTGCCAGCAGTACGGTCGGAGGGGGCTATGGCTACACCTTC
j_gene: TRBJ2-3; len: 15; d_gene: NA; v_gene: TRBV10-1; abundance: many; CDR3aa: CASSEGILSTDTQYF; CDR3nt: TGCGCCAGCAGTGAGGGGATCTTGAGCACAGATACGCAGTATTTT
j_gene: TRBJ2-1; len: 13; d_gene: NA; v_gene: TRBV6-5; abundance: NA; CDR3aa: CASSYHKRDEQFF; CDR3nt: TGTGCCAGCAGTTACCACAAACGGGATGAGCAGTTCTTC
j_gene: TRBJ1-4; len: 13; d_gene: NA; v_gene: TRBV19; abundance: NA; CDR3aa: CASLGRIDEKLFF; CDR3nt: TGTGCCAGCCTCGGCAGGATTGATGAAAAACTGTTTTTT
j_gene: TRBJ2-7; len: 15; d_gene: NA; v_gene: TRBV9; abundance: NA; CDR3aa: CASSVELASSYEQYF; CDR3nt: TGTGCCAGCAGCGTAGAGCTAGCGAGCTCCTACGAGCAGTACTTC
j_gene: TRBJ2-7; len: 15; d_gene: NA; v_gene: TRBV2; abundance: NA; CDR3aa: CASSDYGRSSYEQYF; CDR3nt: TGTGCCAGCAGTGATTACGGTCGCAGCTCCTACGAGCAGTACTTC
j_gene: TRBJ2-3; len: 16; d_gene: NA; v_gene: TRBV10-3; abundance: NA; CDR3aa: CAISGLMGASTDTQYF; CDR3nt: TGTGCCATCAGTGGTTTGATGGGGGCGAGCACAGATACGCAGTATTTT
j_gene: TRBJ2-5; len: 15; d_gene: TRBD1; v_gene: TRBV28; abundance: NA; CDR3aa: CASSPSTGARETQYF; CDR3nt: TGTGCCAGCAGTCCGTCGACAGGGGCTAGGGAGACCCAGTACTTC
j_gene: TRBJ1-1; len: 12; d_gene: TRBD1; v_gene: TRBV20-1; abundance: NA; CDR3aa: CSASRGTVEAFF; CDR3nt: TGCAGTGCTAGTCGCGGGACAGTTGAAGCTTTCTTT
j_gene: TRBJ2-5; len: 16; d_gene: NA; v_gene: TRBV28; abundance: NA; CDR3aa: CASSYPMGGSRETQYF; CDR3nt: TGTGCCAGCAGTTACCCCATGGGCGGTTCTCGGGAGACCCAGTACTTC
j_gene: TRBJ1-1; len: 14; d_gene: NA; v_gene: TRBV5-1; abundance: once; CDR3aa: CASSLVGVLTEAFF; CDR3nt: TGCGCCAGCAGCTTGGTAGGGGTGCTAACTGAAGCTTTCTTT
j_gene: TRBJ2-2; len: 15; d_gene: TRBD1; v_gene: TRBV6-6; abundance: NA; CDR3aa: CASRGDRRNTGELFF; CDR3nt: TGTGCCAGCAGGGGGGACAGAAGGAACACCGGGGAGCTGTTTTTT
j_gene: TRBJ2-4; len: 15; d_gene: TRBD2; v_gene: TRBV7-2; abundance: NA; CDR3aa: CASSHTSGGLNIQYF; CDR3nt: TGTGCCAGCAGCCATACTAGCGGGGGATTGAACATTCAGTACTTC
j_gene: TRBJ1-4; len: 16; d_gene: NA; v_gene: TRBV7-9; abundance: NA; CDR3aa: CASSLGDQTTNEKLFF; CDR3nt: TGTGCCAGCAGCTTAGGTGACCAGACAACTAATGAAAAACTGTTTTTT
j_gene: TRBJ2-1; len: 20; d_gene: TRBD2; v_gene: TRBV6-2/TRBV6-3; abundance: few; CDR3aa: CASSYPIQGTSGRHLFEQFF; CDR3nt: TGTGCCAGCAGTTACCCAATACAGGGAACTAGCGGGAGACACCTATTTGAGCAGTTCTTC
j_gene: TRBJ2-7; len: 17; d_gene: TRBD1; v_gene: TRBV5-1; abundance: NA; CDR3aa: CASSYGRTGASSYEQYF; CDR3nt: TGCGCCAGCAGCTACGGGAGGACAGGGGCGAGCTCCTACGAGCAGTACTTC
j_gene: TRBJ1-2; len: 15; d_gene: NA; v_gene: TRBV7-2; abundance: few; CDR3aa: CASSPTPDTGYGYTF; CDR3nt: TGTGCCAGCAGCCCTACCCCCGACACGGGTTATGGCTACACCTTC
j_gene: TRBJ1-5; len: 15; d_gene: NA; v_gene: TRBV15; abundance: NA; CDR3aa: CATSRDLRDRQPQHF; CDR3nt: TGTGCCACCAGCAGAGATCTCAGGGATCGACAGCCCCAGCATTTT
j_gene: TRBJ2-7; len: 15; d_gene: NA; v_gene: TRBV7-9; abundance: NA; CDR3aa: CASGGWQGKGNEQYF; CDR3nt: TGTGCCAGCGGCGGGTGGCAGGGGAAAGGGAACGAGCAGTACTTC
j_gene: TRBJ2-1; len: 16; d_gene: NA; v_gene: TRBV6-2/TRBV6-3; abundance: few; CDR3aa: CASSSGTSSLVDEQFF; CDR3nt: TGTGCCAGCAGTTCCGGAACTAGTTCTCTTGTAGATGAGCAGTTCTTC
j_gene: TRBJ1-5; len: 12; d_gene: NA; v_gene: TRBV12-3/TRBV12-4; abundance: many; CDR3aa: CASSRGDQPQHF; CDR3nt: TGTGCCAGCAGTCGGGGGGATCAGCCCCAGCATTTT
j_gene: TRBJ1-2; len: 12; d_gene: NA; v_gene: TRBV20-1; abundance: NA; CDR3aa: CTSDPGGYSYTF; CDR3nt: TGCACCTCGGACCCCGGAGGCTATAGCTACACCTTC
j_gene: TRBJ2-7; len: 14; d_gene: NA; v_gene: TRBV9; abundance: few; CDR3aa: CASSVDRYSYEQYF; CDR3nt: TGTGCCAGCAGCGTAGATAGGTATTCCTACGAGCAGTACTTC
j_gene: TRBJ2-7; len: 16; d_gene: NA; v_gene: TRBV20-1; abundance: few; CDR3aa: CSARGLQGQFSYEQYF; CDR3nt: TGCAGTGCTAGAGGACTCCAGGGGCAGTTCTCCTACGAGCAGTACTTC
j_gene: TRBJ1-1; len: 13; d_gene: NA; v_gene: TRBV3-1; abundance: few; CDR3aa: CASNFQKNTEAFF; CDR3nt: TGTGCCAGCAATTTTCAGAAGAACACTGAAGCTTTCTTT
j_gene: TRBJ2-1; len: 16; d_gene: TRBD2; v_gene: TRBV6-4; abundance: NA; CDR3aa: CASSAQLAGSYNGQFF; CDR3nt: TGTGCCAGCAGTGCCCAACTAGCGGGAAGTTACAATGGGCAGTTCTTC
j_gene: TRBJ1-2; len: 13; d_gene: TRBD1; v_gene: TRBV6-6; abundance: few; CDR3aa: CASSSGTGIGYTF; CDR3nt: TGTGCCAGCAGCTCCGGGACAGGGATTGGCTACACCTTC
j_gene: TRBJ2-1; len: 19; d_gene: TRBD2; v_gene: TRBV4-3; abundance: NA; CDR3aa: CASSQDTGRAGGSYNEQFF; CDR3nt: TGCGCCAGCAGCCAAGATACGGGCCGCGCGGGAGGCTCCTACAATGAGCAGTTCTTC
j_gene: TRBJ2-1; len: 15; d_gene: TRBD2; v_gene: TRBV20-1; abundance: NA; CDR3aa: CSARLAGGPHNEQFF; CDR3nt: TGCAGTGCCAGACTAGCGGGAGGGCCCCACAATGAGCAGTTCTTC
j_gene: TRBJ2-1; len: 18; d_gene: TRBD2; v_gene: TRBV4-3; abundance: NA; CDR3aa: CASSRELAGGSSYNEQFF; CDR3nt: TGCGCCAGCAGCCGAGAATTAGCGGGAGGGAGCTCCTACAATGAGCAGTTCTTC
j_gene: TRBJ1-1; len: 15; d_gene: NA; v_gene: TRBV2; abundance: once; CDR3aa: CASSRRGVTNTEAFF; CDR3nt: TGTGCCAGCAGCAGGAGGGGGGTAACGAACACTGAAGCTTTCTTT
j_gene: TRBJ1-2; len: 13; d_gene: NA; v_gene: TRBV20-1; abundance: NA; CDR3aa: CSASGTPGNGYTF; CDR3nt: TGCAGTGCTAGCGGGACCCCCGGAAATGGCTACACCTTC
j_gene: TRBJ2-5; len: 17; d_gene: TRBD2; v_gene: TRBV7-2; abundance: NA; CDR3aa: CASSRLGFGTSGYEQNF; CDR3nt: TGTGCCAGCAGCCGACTTGGATTCGGGACTAGCGGGTACGAGCAGAACTTC
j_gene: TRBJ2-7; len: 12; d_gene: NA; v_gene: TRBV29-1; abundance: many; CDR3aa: CSVRGSSYEQYF; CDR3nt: TGCAGCGTGAGGGGTAGCTCCTACGAGCAGTACTTC
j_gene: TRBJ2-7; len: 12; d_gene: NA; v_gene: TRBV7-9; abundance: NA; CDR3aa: CASSLDAREQYF; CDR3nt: TGTGCCAGCAGCTTAGACGCGCGCGAGCAGTACTTC
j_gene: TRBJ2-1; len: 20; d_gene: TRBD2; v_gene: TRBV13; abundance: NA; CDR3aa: CASSPPMRSGRGSSYNEQFF; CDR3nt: TGTGCCAGCAGCCCCCCCATGCGTAGCGGGAGGGGGAGCTCCTACAATGAGCAGTTCTTC